This TCR beta chain was found in a study of T cell clonality in common variable immunodeficiency (dated by TCRdb to about 2015). The CDR3, from cysteine to phenylalanine, totals 16 residues. Of the CDR3's DNA, 39 bases were read; they are in frame from base 1. For CDR1 and CDR2, the germline V gene (reference sequence) lists GTSNPN and SVGIG. For this chain, trimming is 1 base at the V end and 0 bases at the J end, and the number of junction bases without a gene match is 4. Both CVID patients and healthy controls were predominantly of Caucasian heritage. Heparinized peripheral whole blood samples of roughly 5 to 8.5 ml were obtained from each donor. Genomic DNA from adults with common variable immune deficiency (CVID) and from healthy adult controls was used for sequencing of TCRbeta CDR3 repertoires. A total of some 22 healthy adult volunteers (about 12 female and approximately 10 male; age range about 20 to 70 years, mean age approximately 34) were included in the control group. Diluted blood was density-centrifuged over Hypaque 1077 or Ficoll-Paque to isolate peripheral blood mononuclear cells. Genomic DNA was obtained from unsorted mononuclear cells through either Qiagen column purification or a centrifugation-based method.

Study-level results and caveats: TCRbeta clonality was higher in CVID subjects than in healthy controls (t-test p = 0.018), and the increase was most characteristic of about a third of subjects. According to the authors, figuring out what caused the increased clonality in CVID would require sequencing the repertoires of T cell subpopulations. Healthy controls shared more TCRbeta clones with each other than CVID subjects shared among themselves (p < 0.0001). Correlations between repertoire features and clinical complications were limited by patient heterogeneity within the CVID cohort. Reportedly, TCRbeta sequences from CVID had fewer deletions and N-nucleotide insertions, and highly modified clones with 13 or more V deletions were absent from CVID. Even though DNA input was equal, the average per sample came to about 81,820 unique sequences for controls compared with roughly 30,000 for CVID samples.

There are many counts of this clone. Its antigen is not yet known. The sequenced fragment ends 3 residues before the CDR3 boundary, so the rest is inferred from the germline J gene. For sequencing input, CVID and control samples contributed equivalent amounts of genomic DNA. For every sample, a 60 bp segment covering the rearranged TCRbeta CDR3 region was amplified and then sequenced. The immunoSEQ assay, a bias-corrected multiplex PCR with high-throughput sequencing, was employed for TCRbeta amplification. The authors' pipeline ran thus. Every unique nucleotide sequence was considered a clone and was annotated with V, D and J genes, copy number and frequency. Sequences were labeled productive if in frame, and non-productive if out of frame or containing stop codons. Clonality was calculated from Shannon's entropy as previously described. The predicted amino acid sequences of productive clones were used to derive mean CDR3 Kyte-Doolittle hydropathy. Using the R hclust function, scaled V gene usage was clustered hierarchically with Manhattan distance and complete linkage. Sharing of clones by CDR3 amino acid sequence was evaluated by resampling 12 repertoires per group over 100 rounds. The repertoires were searched for approximately 72 published EBV-specific TCRbeta sequences and 200 to 300 published CMV-specific TCRbeta sequences. A couple of CVID samples yielding fewer than 10,000 sequences were excluded from analysis, leaving under 45 CVID repertoires. TCRdb took over this immuneACCESS table, retaining in-frame rearrangements with V and J assigned. Such tables are incomplete; in checked studies, under half of the missing clones stem from an unresolved V gene, and the remainder is unexplained. That table is the source of V, J and clone size, and D and trimming were worked out from the DNA. The table for this sample lists some 38,000 clones, none of them counted only once. Jointly, the top ten make up 0.75% to 1% of the sample.

Sequenced input: peripheral blood mononuclear cells. The clonotype comes from a person between 18 and 75 years old in good health. The chain employs TRBV30 and TRBJ2-3; TRBD2 fits 10 bases in the junction. The sequenced CDR3 bases are TGTGCCTGGAGTGGTAGACTAGCGGGTAGCACAGATACG. This yields the protein CAWSGRLAGSTDT. The CDR3 in its entirety is CAWSGRLAGSTDTQYF.